What follows describes a single TCR beta chain. The antigen is not known. The source of the sample is a study of OX40 agonist ivuxolimab in advanced cancers. Study as a whole: Ivuxolimab is an agonistic anti-OX40 (CD134) antibody, and patients were treated with it. General study findings and limits: CD4+ and CD8+ blood T cells expanded clonally by week 6 at 0.1 to 3.0 mg/kg.

Here immunoSEQ multiplex PCR was the method, and the copy in TCRdb shows in-frame clones only, minus some. In the table there are over 95,000 clones, around 90% of which are singletons. The cohort excluded patients with autoimmune disease history or systemic immunosuppression. CDR1 is SGHDT, CDR2 YYEEEE, per germline. The CDR3 contains 13 residues. With V trimmed by 0 bases and J by 8 bases, 0 bases remained unmatched. This chain joins TRBV5-6 and TRBJ1-4; 8 bases match TRBD1. This specimen consisted of CD4+ or CD8+ T cells sorted from blood, obtained in a trial of the OX40 agonist ivuxolimab. The receptor was isolated from an adult with an advanced solid tumor such as melanoma, head and neck, liver or kidney cancer. The chain's CDR3 is CASSLGTGEKLFF. For the CDR3, the DNA is TGTGCCAGCAGCTTGGGGACAGGGGAAAAACTGTTTTTT. The full variable domain, its missing parts supplied by reference TRBV5-6 and TRBJ1-4, is DAGVTQSPTHLIKTRGQQVTLRCSPKSGHDTVSWYQQALGQGPQFIFQYYEEEERQRGNFPDRFSGHQFPNYSSELNVNALLLGDSALYLCASSLGTGEKLFFGSGTQLSVL.